A single sample is the source of the 4 T cell receptor beta chains below, sequenced in a study of blood T cells in healthy people across ages. It was with a sample-barcoded 5' primer and a J-beta primer mix that a second PCR of about 6 to 12 cycles was run. TCRdb ran MiXCR on the 5' RACE reads and lists one entry per CDR3 protein. Among 910,000 or so distinct CDR3 sequences listed, around 54% were seen once. The sequenced material came from blood. These TCRs come from a woman aged 55 to 70 in good health.

The rearrangement links TRBV6-5 to TRBJ1-5; 8 bases map to TRBD1. The CDR3 extends over 16 amino acids. Germline V CDR1 and CDR2: MNHEY, SVGAGI. V trimming: 10 bases; J trimming: 2 bases; junction bases outside the gene matches: 13. CDR3 nucleotides: TGTGCCACCTCAGTAGGACAGGGAGGTCGCAATCAGCCCCAGCATTTT. Protein sequence: CATSVGQGGRNQPQHF.

This sequence joins TRBV20-1 and TRBJ2-1; 10 positions agree with TRBD2. The germline V gene encodes CDR1 DFQATT and CDR2 SNEGSKA (reference sequence). V lost 3 bases and J lost 6; bases outside the gene matches: 8. This CDR3 comprises 15 residues. The CDR3 reads CSARVAGLALNEQFF. Written as DNA, the CDR3 is TGCAGTGCTAGGGTCGCGGGACTAGCGCTCAATGAGCAGTTCTTC.

The rearrangement links TRBV20-1 to TRBJ2-3, with TRBD1 identical over 7 bases. This CDR3 is 15 amino acids long. The germline gives CDR1 DFQATT, CDR2 SNEGSKA (reference sequence). After removal of 6 bases from V and 2 bases from J, the junction contained 11 bases not matched to a gene. Here the CDR3 DNA reads TGCAGTGCCAGCCCGGGACAGACCTACACAGATACGCAGTATTTT. Its protein product is CSASPGQTYTDTQYF.

The chain uses TRBV25-1 and TRBJ2-7; D is perhaps TRBD2 (5 bases). The CDR3 runs 12 residues. Germline CDR1 reads MGHDK; CDR2 reads SYGVNS. The ends were cut back, 6 bases at V and 3 bases at J, with 9 bases in the middle. The CDR3 region is CASRGLNYEQYF. As DNA, the CDR3 is TGTGCCAGCAGAGGACTTAACTACGAGCAGTACTTC.